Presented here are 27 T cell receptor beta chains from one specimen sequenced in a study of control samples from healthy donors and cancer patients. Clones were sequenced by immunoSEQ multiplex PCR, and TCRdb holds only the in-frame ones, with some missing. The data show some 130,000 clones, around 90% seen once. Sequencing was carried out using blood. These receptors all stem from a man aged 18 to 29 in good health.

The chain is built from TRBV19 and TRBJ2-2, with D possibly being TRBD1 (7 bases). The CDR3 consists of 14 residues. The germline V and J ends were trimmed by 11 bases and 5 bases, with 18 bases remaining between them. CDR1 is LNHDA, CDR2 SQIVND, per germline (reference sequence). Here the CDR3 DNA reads TGTGCCGCAGCCGCACAGGGGAGGACCGGGGAGCTGTTTTTT. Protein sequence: CAAAAQGRTGELFF.

Here the CDR3 DNA reads TGTGCCATCAGCAGGGACAGGGGGGATGGCTACACCTTC. This encodes CAISRDRGDGYTF. The chain couples TRBV10-3 to TRBJ1-2, with TRBD1 matching over 11 bases. Germline-derived CDR1 and CDR2 are ENHRY and SYGVKD. The junction had 3 bases not matched to a gene; V was cut back by 6 bases and J by 6 bases. CDR3 length: 13 residues.

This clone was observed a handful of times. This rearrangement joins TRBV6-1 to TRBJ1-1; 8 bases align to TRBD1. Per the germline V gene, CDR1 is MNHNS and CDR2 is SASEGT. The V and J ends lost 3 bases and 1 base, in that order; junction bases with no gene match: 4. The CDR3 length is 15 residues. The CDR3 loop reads CASSDPGTGNTEAFF. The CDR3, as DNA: TGTGCCAGCAGTGACCCCGGGACAGGGAACACTGAAGCTTTCTTT.

As DNA, the CDR3 is TGTGCCAGCTCACCGCCAGGGAGAGGTGGCAATCAGCCCCAGCATTTT. Translation gives CASSPPGRGGNQPQHF. V usage is TRBV18 and J usage is TRBJ1-5; the D gene is possibly TRBD1 (5 bases). CDR1 KGHSH and CDR2 LQKENI come from the germline V gene. CDR3 length equals 16 residues. Deletions cut 3 bases from V and 2 bases from J, with 14 bases between.

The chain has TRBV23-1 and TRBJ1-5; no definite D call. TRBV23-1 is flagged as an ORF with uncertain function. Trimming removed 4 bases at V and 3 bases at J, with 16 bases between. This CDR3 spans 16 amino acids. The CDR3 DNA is TGCGCCAGCAGTCTCCCTATAGGAGGCTCCAATCAGCCCCAGCATTTT. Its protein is CASSLPIGGSNQPQHF.

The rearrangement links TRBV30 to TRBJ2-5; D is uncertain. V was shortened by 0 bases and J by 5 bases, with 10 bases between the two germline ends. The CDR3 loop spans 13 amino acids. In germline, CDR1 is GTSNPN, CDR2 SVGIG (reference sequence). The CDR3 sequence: CAWSVRFRETQYF. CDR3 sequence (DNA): TGTGCCTGGAGTGTACGGTTCAGGGAGACCCAGTACTTC.

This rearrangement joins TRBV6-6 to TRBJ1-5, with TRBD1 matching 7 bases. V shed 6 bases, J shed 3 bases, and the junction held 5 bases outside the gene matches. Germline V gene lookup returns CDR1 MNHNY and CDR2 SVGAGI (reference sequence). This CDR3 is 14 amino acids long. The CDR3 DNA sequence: TGTGCCAGCAGCTTGACAGGGTACAATCAGCCCCAGCATTTT. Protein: CASSLTGYNQPQHF.

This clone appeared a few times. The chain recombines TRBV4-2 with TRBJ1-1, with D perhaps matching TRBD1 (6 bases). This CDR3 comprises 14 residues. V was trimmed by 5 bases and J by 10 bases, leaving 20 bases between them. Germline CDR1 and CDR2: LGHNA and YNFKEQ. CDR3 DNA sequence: TGTGCCAGCAGCGGGGACCGGGGCAGGGGTGTAGCTTTCTTT. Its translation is CASSGDRGRGVAFF.

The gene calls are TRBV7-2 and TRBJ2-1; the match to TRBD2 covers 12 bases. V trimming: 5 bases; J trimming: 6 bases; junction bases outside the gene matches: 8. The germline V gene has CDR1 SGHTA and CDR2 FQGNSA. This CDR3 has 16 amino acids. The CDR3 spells CASSPTLAGGPNEQFF. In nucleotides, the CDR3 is TGTGCCAGCAGCCCGACGCTAGCGGGGGGGCCCAATGAGCAGTTCTTC.

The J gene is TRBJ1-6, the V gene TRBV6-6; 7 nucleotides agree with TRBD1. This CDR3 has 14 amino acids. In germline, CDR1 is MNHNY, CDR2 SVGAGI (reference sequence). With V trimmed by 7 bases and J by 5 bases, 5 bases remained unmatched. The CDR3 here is CASTGTANNSPLHF. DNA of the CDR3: TGTGCCAGCACCGGGACAGCGAATAATTCACCCCTCCACTTT.

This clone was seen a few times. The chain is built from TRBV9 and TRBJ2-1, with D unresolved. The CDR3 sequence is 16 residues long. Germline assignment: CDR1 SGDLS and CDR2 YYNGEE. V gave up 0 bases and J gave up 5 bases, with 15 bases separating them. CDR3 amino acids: CASSVEAGAWNNEQFF. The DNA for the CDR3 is TGTGCCAGCAGCGTAGAGGCAGGCGCGTGGAACAATGAGCAGTTCTTC.

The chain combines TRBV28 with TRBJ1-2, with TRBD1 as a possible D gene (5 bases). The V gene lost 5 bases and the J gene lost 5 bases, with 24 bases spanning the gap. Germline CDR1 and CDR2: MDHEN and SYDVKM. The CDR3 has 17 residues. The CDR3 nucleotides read TGTGCCAGCAGTCTACCAGGGACGGCTTACCTAGGGTATGGCTACACCTTC. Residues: CASSLPGTAYLGYGYTF.

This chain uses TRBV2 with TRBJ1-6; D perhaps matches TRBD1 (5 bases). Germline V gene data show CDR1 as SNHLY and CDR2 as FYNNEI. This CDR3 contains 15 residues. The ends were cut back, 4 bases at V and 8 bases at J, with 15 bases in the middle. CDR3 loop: CASSAGPSYYSPLHF. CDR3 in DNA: TGTGCCAGCAGTGCGGGACCGTCCTACTATTCACCCCTCCACTTT.

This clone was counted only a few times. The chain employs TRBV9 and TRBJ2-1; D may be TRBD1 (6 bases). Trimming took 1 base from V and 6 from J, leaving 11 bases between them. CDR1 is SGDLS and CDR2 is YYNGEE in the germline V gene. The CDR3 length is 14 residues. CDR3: CASSVQGYANEQFF. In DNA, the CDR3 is TGTGCCAGCAGCGTACAGGGGTACGCCAATGAGCAGTTCTTC. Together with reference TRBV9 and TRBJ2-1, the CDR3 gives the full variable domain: DSGVTQTPKHLITATGQRVTLRCSPRSGDLSVYWYQQSLDQGLQFLIQYYNGEERAKGNILERFSAQQFPDLHSELNLSSLELGDSALYFCASSVQGYANEQFFGPGTRLTVL.

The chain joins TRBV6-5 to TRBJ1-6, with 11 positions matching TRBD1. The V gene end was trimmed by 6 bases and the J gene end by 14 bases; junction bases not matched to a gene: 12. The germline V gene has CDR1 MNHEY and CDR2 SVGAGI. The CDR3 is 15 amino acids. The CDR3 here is CASRRGQGGSRALHF. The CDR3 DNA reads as TGTGCCAGCAGAAGGGGACAGGGGGGCTCTAGGGCCCTCCACTTT.

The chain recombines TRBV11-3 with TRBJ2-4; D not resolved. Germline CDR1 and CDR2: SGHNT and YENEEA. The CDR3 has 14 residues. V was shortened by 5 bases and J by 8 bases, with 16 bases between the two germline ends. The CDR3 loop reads CASSPRYPSDIQYF. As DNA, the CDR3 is TGTGCCAGCAGCCCCAGGTACCCGTCGGACATTCAGTACTTC.

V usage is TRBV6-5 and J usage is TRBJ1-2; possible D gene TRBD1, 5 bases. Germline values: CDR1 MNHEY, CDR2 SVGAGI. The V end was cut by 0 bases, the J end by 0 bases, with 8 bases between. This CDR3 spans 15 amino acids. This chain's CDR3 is CASSYSPTANYGYTF. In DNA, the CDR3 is TGTGCCAGCAGTTACTCACCGACAGCTAACTATGGCTACACCTTC.

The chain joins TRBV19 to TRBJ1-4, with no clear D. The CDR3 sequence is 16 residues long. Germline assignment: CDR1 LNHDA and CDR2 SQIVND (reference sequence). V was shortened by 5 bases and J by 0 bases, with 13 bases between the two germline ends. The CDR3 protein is CASSPGGFATNEKLFF. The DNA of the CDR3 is TGTGCCAGTAGTCCCGGTGGATTTGCAACTAATGAAAAACTGTTTTTT. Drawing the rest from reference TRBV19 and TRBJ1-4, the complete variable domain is DGGITQSPKYLFRKEGQNVTLSCEQNLNHDAMYWYRQDPGQGLRLIYYSQIVNDFQKGDIAEGYSVSREKKESFPLTVTSAQKNPTAFYLCASSPGGFATNEKLFFGSGTQLSVL.

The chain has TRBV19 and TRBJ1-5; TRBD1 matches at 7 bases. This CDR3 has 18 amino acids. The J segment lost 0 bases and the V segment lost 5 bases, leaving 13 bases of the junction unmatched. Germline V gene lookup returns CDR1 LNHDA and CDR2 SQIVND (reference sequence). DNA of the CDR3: TGTGCCAGTAGTCCGGTGACAGGGAAGGGGTATAGCAATCAGCCCCAGCATTTT. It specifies CASSPVTGKGYSNQPQHF.

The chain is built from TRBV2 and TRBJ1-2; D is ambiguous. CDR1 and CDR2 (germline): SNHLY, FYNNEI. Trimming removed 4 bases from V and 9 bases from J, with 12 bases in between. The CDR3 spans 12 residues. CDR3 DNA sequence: TGTGCCAGCAGTGTCCGGGGTTCAAGCTACACCTTC. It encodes CASSVRGSSYTF. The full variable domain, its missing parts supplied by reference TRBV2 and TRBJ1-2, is EPEVTQTPSHQVTQMGQEVILRCVPISNHLYFYWYRQILGQKVEFLVSFYNNEISEKSEIFDDQFSVERPDGSNFTLKIRSTKLEDSAMYFCASSVRGSSYTFGSGTRLTVV.

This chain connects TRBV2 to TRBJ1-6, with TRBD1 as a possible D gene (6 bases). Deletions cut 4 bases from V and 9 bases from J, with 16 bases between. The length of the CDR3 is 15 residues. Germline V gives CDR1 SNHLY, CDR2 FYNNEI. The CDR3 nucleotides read TGTGCCAGCAGTGCGACTTCAGGGGCAGCTTCACCCCTCCACTTT. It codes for CASSATSGAASPLHF.

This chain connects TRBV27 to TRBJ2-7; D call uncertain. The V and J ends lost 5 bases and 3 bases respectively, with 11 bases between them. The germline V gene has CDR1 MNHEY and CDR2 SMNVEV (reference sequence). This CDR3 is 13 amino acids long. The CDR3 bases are TGTGCCAGCAGTCCCCTCAGTGTCTACGAGCAGTACTTC. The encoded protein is CASSPLSVYEQYF.

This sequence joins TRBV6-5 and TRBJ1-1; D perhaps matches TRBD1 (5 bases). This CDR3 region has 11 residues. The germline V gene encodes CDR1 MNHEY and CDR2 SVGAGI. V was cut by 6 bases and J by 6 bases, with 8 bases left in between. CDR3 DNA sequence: TGTGCCAGCAGGAAGGGGCCTGAAGCTTTCTTT. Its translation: CASRKGPEAFF.

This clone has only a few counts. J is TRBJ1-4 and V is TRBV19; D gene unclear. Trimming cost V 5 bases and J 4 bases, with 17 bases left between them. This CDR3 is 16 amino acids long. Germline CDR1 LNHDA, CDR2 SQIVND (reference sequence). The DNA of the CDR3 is TGTGCCAGTAGTCCCTCACGGGGAGGATATAATGAAAAACTGTTTTTT. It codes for CASSPSRGGYNEKLFF.

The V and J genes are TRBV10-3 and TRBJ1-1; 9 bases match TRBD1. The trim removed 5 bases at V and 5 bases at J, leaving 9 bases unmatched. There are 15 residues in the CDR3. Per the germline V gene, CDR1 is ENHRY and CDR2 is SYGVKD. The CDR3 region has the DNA TGTGCCATCAGTATACAGGGGGCGCGGGAAACTGAAGCTTTCTTT. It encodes CAISIQGARETEAFF.

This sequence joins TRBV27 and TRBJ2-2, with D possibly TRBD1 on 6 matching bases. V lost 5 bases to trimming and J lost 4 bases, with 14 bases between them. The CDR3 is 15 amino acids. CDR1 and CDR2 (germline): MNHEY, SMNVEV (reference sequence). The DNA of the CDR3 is TGTGCCAGCAGTGCCGCAGGGGTCCTCACCGGGGAGCTGTTTTTT. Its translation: CASSAAGVLTGELFF.

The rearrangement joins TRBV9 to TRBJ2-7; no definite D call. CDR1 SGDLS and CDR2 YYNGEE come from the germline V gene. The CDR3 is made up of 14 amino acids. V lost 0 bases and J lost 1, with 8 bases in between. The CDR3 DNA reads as TGTGCCAGCAGCGTAGACAGCCGGTCCTACGAGCAGTACTTC. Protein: CASSVDSRSYEQYF.